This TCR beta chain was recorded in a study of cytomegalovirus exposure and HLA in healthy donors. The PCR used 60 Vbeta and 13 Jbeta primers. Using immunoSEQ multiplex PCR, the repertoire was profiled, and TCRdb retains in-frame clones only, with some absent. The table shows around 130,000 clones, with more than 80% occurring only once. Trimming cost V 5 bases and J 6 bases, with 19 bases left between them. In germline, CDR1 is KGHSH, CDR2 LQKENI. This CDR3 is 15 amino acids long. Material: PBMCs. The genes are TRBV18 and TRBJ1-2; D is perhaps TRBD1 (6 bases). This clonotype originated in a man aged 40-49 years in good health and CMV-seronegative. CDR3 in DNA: TGTGCCAGCTCAGCGGAAACAGGGACCACCGATGGCTACACCTTC. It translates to CASSAETGTTDGYTF.